Sequencing of this T cell receptor beta chain was carried out in a study of a mutant IDH1 vaccine in newly diagnosed glioma. In the study overall: Vaccines began 4-6 weeks after radiotherapy alone, or with temozolomide cycles.

The data were produced by immunoSEQ multiplex PCR, yet TCRdb's version contains in-frame clones alone and is incomplete. The sample records 40,000 to 55,000 clones, roughly nine tenths being singletons. On this clone: Its antigen is as yet unknown.

The CDR3 length is 15 residues. Trimming took off 7 bases at V and 3 bases at J, with 17 bases between the two ends. CDR1 and CDR2 from the germline V gene are MGHRA and YSYEKL. The time point is: week 11, during vaccination. Every vaccine dose comprised 300 ug of mutant IDH1 20-mer peptide plus topical imiquimod. The chain recombines TRBV4-1 with TRBJ2-3; D possibly corresponds to TRBD2 (6 bases). This material consisted of PBMCs, taken from a glioma patient whose treatment included an IDH1 peptide vaccine. This clonotype originated in a man in his fifties or sixties with glioma. CDR3 coding DNA: TGCGCCAGCACGACTGCGGGCGGGAATACAGATACGCAGTATTTT. Its protein product is CASTTAGGNTDTQYF.